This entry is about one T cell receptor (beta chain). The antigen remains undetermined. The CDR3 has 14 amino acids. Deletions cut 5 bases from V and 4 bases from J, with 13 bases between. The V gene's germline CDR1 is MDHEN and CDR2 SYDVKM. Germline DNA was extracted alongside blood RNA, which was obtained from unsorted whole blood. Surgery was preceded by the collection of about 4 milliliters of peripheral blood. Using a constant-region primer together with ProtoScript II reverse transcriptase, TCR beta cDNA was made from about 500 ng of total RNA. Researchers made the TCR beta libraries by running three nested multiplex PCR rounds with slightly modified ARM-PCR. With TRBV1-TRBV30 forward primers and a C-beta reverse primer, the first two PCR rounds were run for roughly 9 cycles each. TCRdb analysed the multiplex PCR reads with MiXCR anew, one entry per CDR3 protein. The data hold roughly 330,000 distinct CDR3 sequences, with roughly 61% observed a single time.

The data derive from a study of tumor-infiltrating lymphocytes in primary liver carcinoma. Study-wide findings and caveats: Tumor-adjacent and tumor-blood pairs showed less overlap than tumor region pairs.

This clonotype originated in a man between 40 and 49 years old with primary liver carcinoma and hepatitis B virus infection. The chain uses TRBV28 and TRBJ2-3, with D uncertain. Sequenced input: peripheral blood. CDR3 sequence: CASSMAGFADTQYF. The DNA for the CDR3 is TGTGCCAGCAGTATGGCAGGCTTTGCAGATACGCAGTATTTT.